The T cell receptor beta chain under discussion was sequenced for a study of cytomegalovirus exposure and HLA in healthy donors. The primer mix had 60 Vbeta and 13 Jbeta primers. Using immunoSEQ multiplex PCR, the repertoire was profiled, and TCRdb retains in-frame clones only, with some absent. The table lists 130,000 or so clones. Study-level findings and limits: Later, TCR association rates were found to vary by HLA locus, highest for DRB1 and lowest for HLA-C.

About this clone: Its antigen is not identified.

The V gene end was trimmed by 8 bases and the J gene end by 2 bases; junction bases not matched to a gene: 9. Per the germline V gene, CDR1 is SGHRS and CDR2 is YFSETQ. The CDR3 contains 14 residues. The specimen sequenced was PBMCs. The chain couples TRBV5-1 to TRBJ2-5, with TRBD1 matching 7 bases. This TCR was recovered from a woman younger than 35 in good health and CMV-seronegative. Here the CDR3 reads CASRRQGKQETQYF. The CDR3 DNA is TGCGCCAGTCGACGACAGGGAAAACAAGAGACCCAGTACTTC.